This entry lists 32 T cell receptor beta chains sequenced from one sample in a study of OX40 agonist ivuxolimab in advanced cancers. Assay: immunoSEQ multiplex PCR; the TCRdb copy retains only in-frame clones and omits some. This table holds more than 20,000 clones, roughly 80% found once. This specimen was CD4+ or CD8+ T cells sorted from blood, taken in a trial of the OX40 agonist ivuxolimab. These receptor sequences come from an adult with an advanced solid tumor such as melanoma, head and neck, liver or kidney cancer.

The CDR3 is CASSPTAGNTEAFF. The CDR3 DNA is TGTGCCAGCAGCCCCACGGCCGGGAACACTGAAGCTTTCTTT. The J gene is TRBJ1-1, the V gene TRBV5-6; D remains ambiguous. CDR3 length: 14 residues. The ends were cut back, 4 bases at V and 1 base at J, with 11 bases in the middle. Germline V gives CDR1 SGHDT, CDR2 YYEEEE.

The CDR3 DNA reads TGTGCCAGCAGTTACCAGGGGCTAGCGGGAGACCGCAACACCGGGGAGCTGTTTTTT. Translated: CASSYQGLAGDRNTGELFF. The J gene is TRBJ2-2, the V gene TRBV27; TRBD2 agrees at 10 bases. There are 19 residues in the CDR3. With V trimmed by 4 bases and J by 2 bases, 13 bases remained unmatched. CDR1 and CDR2 from the germline V gene are MNHEY and SMNVEV (reference sequence).

The chain combines TRBV7-6 with TRBJ2-1; 16 nucleotides match TRBD2. The CDR3 runs to 16 residues. Germline V lookup: CDR1 SGHVS, CDR2 FNYEAQ. The ends lost 1 base at V and 7 bases at J; junction bases unmatched: 1. The CDR3 protein is CASSLGGLAGGNEQFF. Here the CDR3 DNA reads TGTGCCAGCAGCTTAGGGGGACTAGCGGGAGGGAATGAGCAGTTCTTC.

The rearrangement joins TRBV9 to TRBJ2-7, with D possibly matching TRBD2 (5 bases). CDR3 length: 13 amino acids. Trimming left V 3 bases short and J 3 bases short, with 10 bases between. In germline, CDR1 is SGDLS, CDR2 YYNGEE. The CDR3 loop is CASSEADYYEQYF. The CDR3 DNA sequence: TGTGCCAGCAGCGAGGCTGACTACTACGAGCAGTACTTC.

This CDR3 is CAISEQGWRSGELFF. The CDR3 DNA follows: TGTGCCATCAGTGAGCAGGGGTGGAGGAGCGGGGAGCTGTTTTTT. The gene calls are TRBV10-3 and TRBJ2-2; perhaps TRBD1 as D (6 bases). Trimming removed 2 bases at V and 7 bases at J, with 14 bases between. The CDR3 sequence is 15 residues long. Germline CDR1 is ENHRY and CDR2 is SYGVKD.

The V call is TRBV7-9, the J call TRBJ2-6; D is unresolved. V dropped 5 bases and J dropped 0 bases, with 5 bases sitting between them. Germline CDR1 SEHNR, CDR2 FQNEAQ (reference sequence). The CDR3 spans 14 residues. This CDR3 is CASSQNSGANVLTF. As DNA, the CDR3 is TGTGCCAGCAGCCAGAACTCTGGGGCCAACGTCCTGACTTTC.

The chain uses TRBV9 and TRBJ1-5; D gene ambiguous. Trimming pared 3 bases from V and 5 bases from J, leaving 12 bases between. The CDR3 contains 14 residues. The germline V gene encodes CDR1 SGDLS and CDR2 YYNGEE. Written as DNA, the CDR3 is TGTGCCAGCAGCGATGGGCTGGGAGATCAGCCCCAGCATTTT. It specifies CASSDGLGDQPQHF.

V gene TRBV12-5 combines with J gene TRBJ2-2; TRBD2 agrees at 7 bases. V trimming: 2 bases; J trimming: 1 base; junction bases outside the gene matches: 7. This CDR3 is 17 amino acids long. The germline CDR1 and CDR2 sequences are LGHNT and FRNRAP. The CDR3 reads CASGLWFERENTGELFF. The CDR3, as DNA: TGTGCTAGTGGTTTGTGGTTCGAGCGGGAGAACACCGGGGAGCTGTTTTTT.

The V call is TRBV6-1, the J call TRBJ1-6, with 7 positions matching TRBD1. V shed 1 base and J 8 bases; nucleotides not matched to a gene: 2. Germline V gives CDR1 MNHNS, CDR2 SASEGT. This CDR3 is 14 amino acids long. As DNA, the CDR3 is TGTGCCAGCAGTGAAGGGGACAGCTATTCACCCCTCCACTTT. It specifies CASSEGDSYSPLHF.

In its sample, this clone ranks as medium-sized. The J gene is TRBJ1-4, the V gene TRBV6-5; unclear D gene. The CDR3 is 14 amino acids. Germline V lookup: CDR1 MNHEY, CDR2 SVGAGI. Trimming pared 6 bases from V and 11 bases from J, leaving 19 bases between. CDR3 DNA: TGTGCCAGCAGCCTCGGTCAGGCTTGGGGTAAACTGTTTTTT. It encodes CASSLGQAWGKLFF.

This rearrangement joins TRBV6-4 to TRBJ1-1, with a possible D match to TRBD1 (5 bases). Between the trimmed V and J ends, which lost 7 bases and 4 bases, there was a span of 16 bases. Germline V CDR1 and CDR2: MRHNA, SNTAGT. There are 14 residues in the CDR3. The CDR3 DNA follows: TGTGCCAGCAAACCTTGGGGCTCTGCCACTGAAGCTTTCTTT. Its protein is CASKPWGSATEAFF.

This chain uses TRBV7-9 with TRBJ2-7, with D unclear. With 1 base removed from V and 3 bases from J, the gap between germline ends came to 10 bases. There are 14 residues in the CDR3. Per the germline V gene, CDR1 is SEHNR and CDR2 is FQNEAQ (reference sequence). CDR3 protein: CASSLEGEDYEQYF. CDR3 DNA sequence: TGTGCCAGCAGCTTAGAGGGCGAGGACTACGAGCAGTACTTC.

The chain couples TRBV9 to TRBJ2-1; 9 bases map to TRBD1. Trimming cost V 3 bases and J 6 bases; bases outside gene matches: 10. This CDR3 is built from 16 residues. The germline V gene encodes CDR1 SGDLS and CDR2 YYNGEE. In nucleotides, the CDR3 is TGTGCCAGCAGCGCCGGGGACAGGGTCCTGTCCAATGAGCAGTTCTTC. Translating gives CASSAGDRVLSNEQFF.

V and J are TRBV6-4 and TRBJ2-1; TRBD2 agrees at 10 bases. V lost 2 bases, J lost 8 bases, and 15 bases stayed unmatched. Per the germline V gene, CDR1 is MRHNA and CDR2 is SNTAGT. This CDR3 contains 18 residues. The CDR3 sequence is CASSDRQGVAGGVDEQFF. As DNA, the CDR3 is TGTGCCAGCAGTGACCGCCAAGGAGTAGCGGGGGGTGTCGATGAGCAGTTCTTC.

This clone showed up just once. This chain connects TRBV19 to TRBJ1-2, with 7 bases fitting TRBD1. This CDR3 has 13 amino acids. J was trimmed by 6 bases and V by 4 bases; bases with no gene match: 5. Germline loops: CDR1 LNHDA, CDR2 SQIVND (reference sequence). The CDR3 DNA sequence: TGTGCCAGTAGTACCCGGGACAGCAATGGCTACACCTTC. This sequence encodes CASSTRDSNGYTF. The whole variable domain, filled in from reference TRBV19 and TRBJ1-2, reads DGGITQSPKYLFRKEGQNVTLSCEQNLNHDAMYWYRQDPGQGLRLIYYSQIVNDFQKGDIAEGYSVSREKKESFPLTVTSAQKNPTAFYLCASSTRDSNGYTFGSGTRLTVV.

This clone was counted a few times. The genes are TRBV7-2 and TRBJ1-4; D uncertain. Germline CDR1 is SGHTA and CDR2 is FQGNSA. Between the trimmed V and J ends, which lost 5 bases and 0 bases, there was a span of 16 bases. There are 17 residues in the CDR3. CDR3: CASSIPGDPATNEKLFF. DNA for the CDR3: TGTGCCAGCAGCATACCGGGAGATCCTGCAACTAATGAAAAACTGTTTTTT.

The chain has TRBV5-1 and TRBJ2-5, with D possibly called TRBD1 or TRBD2 (5 bases each). CDR1 is SGHRS, CDR2 YFSETQ, per germline. V was pared by 7 bases and J by 5 bases, with 15 bases between. This CDR3 region has 13 residues. The CDR3 region is CASYGDPPETQYF. The CDR3 DNA reads as TGCGCCAGCTACGGGGACCCCCCGGAGACCCAGTACTTC.

The CDR3 DNA follows: TGTGCCAGCAGCCCCGCGACAGGGGGCCCCGATACGCAGTATTTT. This codes for CASSPATGGPDTQYF. V gene TRBV9 combines with J gene TRBJ2-3; 10 nucleotides match TRBD1. This CDR3 comprises 15 residues. Looked up from germline, CDR1 is SGDLS and CDR2 is YYNGEE. V was pared by 4 bases and J by 6 bases, with 8 bases of the junction left unmatched.

This rearrangement joins TRBV7-6 to TRBJ2-7; 10 bases are shared with TRBD1. This CDR3 has 17 amino acids. The V segment lost 3 bases and the J segment 2 bases; nucleotides outside the gene matches: 10. CDR1 SGHVS and CDR2 FNYEAQ come from the germline V gene. In DNA, the CDR3 is TGTGCCAGCAGCTTTGTAGACGGGACAGGGGCAACCTACGAGCAGTACTTC. It specifies CASSFVDGTGATYEQYF.

CDR3 sequence reads: CASSYGGGGDIQYF. CDR3 coding DNA: TGTGCCAGCAGTTACGGAGGGGGTGGAGACATTCAGTACTTC. V and J are TRBV6-6 and TRBJ2-4; D is perhaps TRBD1 or TRBD2 (6 bases each). Between the trimmed V and J ends, which lost 2 bases and 8 bases, there was a span of 13 bases. This CDR3 region has 14 residues. The germline CDR1 and CDR2 sequences are MNHNY and SVGAGI (reference sequence).

Written as DNA, the CDR3 is TGTGCCAGCAGTCCGCGGACAGGGGGCTCGGAGACCCAGTACTTC. Its translation is CASSPRTGGSETQYF. The gene calls are TRBV27 and TRBJ2-5; 11 positions match TRBD1. The CDR3 sequence is 15 residues long. Germline CDR1 is MNHEY and CDR2 is SMNVEV (reference sequence). The V segment lost 5 bases and the J segment 5 bases; nucleotides outside the gene matches: 7.

The genes are TRBV5-6 and TRBJ1-4; TRBD1 is a possible D gene (6 bases). This CDR3 has 18 residues. Germline loops: CDR1 SGHDT, CDR2 YYEEEE. Trimming took off 1 base at V and 3 bases at J, with 19 bases between the two ends. CDR3 in DNA: TGTGCCAGCAGCTTGTCGGCAGGGGATCGATACCCTAATGAAAAACTGTTTTTT. Amino acid sequence: CASSLSAGDRYPNEKLFF.

This rearrangement joins TRBV2 to TRBJ2-7; D is perhaps TRBD1 (6 bases). CDR3 length equals 14 residues. V dropped 4 bases and J dropped 3 bases, with 13 bases sitting between them. In germline, CDR1 is SNHLY, CDR2 FYNNEI. The CDR3 region is CASSGGNRDYEQYF. In DNA form, the CDR3 reads TGTGCCAGCAGTGGAGGTAACAGGGACTACGAGCAGTACTTC.

The chain recombines TRBV5-6 with TRBJ2-1; 13 positions match TRBD2. In germline, CDR1 is SGHDT, CDR2 YYEEEE. After removal of 3 bases from V and 12 bases from J, the junction contained 9 bases not matched to a gene. The CDR3 sequence is 15 residues long. The CDR3 coding sequence is TGTGCCAGCAGCTATGGGACTAGCGGGGTTACTAGGCAGTTCTTC. Amino acid sequence: CASSYGTSGVTRQFF.

The CDR3 here is CASSLGTGIYEQYF. CDR3 coding DNA: TGTGCCAGCAGCTTAGGGACAGGGATCTACGAGCAGTACTTC. J is TRBJ2-7 and V is TRBV11-2; 8 nucleotides match TRBD1. CDR1 and CDR2 from the germline V gene are SGHAT and FQNNGV. V dropped 1 base and J dropped 3; count of bases not matched to a gene: 2. The CDR3 is made up of 14 amino acids.

V gene TRBV7-9 combines with J gene TRBJ2-5, with D perhaps TRBD1 or TRBD2 (5 bases each). The V end was cut by 3 bases, the J end by 2 bases, with 16 bases between. There are 16 residues in the CDR3. Germline loops: CDR1 SEHNR, CDR2 FQNEAQ (reference sequence). CDR3 DNA sequence: TGTGCCAGCAGCTTCTTGTGGGGGAGTGGGCAAGAGACCCAGTACTTC. Its protein product is CASSFLWGSGQETQYF.

CDR3 amino acids: CASSRDRDRGGETQYF. CDR3 DNA sequence: TGTGCCAGCAGCCGAGACCGAGACAGGGGAGGAGAGACCCAGTACTTC. J is TRBJ2-5 and V is TRBV27, with 8 positions matching TRBD1. CDR1 MNHEY and CDR2 SMNVEV come from the germline V gene (reference sequence). CDR3 length: 16 amino acids. The V segment lost 6 bases and the J segment 4 bases; nucleotides outside the gene matches: 13.

This chain uses TRBV2 with TRBJ2-2; D ambiguous. CDR1 SNHLY and CDR2 FYNNEI come from the germline V gene. This CDR3 has 12 amino acids. The V gene lost 2 bases and the J gene lost 8 bases, with 6 bases spanning the gap. The CDR3 DNA sequence: TGTGCCAGCAGTGAACTTGGGGGGGAGCTGTTTTTT. The encoded protein is CASSELGGELFF.

The chain combines TRBV19 with TRBJ2-2; a possible D gene is TRBD1 (5 bases). The CDR3 loop spans 15 amino acids. The V gene's germline CDR1 is LNHDA and CDR2 SQIVND (reference sequence). Trimming removed 6 bases at V and 5 bases at J, with 16 bases between. Here the CDR3 DNA reads TGTGCCAGTAGCCATCTTCGACAGCCTACCGGGGAGCTGTTTTTT. Residues: CASSHLRQPTGELFF.

The chain uses TRBV7-6 and TRBJ1-1, with no clear D. V lost 7 bases, J lost 3 bases, and 15 bases lay in between. The CDR3 runs to 14 residues. Germline V gives CDR1 SGHVS, CDR2 FNYEAQ. In DNA, the CDR3 is TGTGCCAGCACCCCTCTCGCTCCCGACACTGAAGCTTTCTTT. This gives the protein CASTPLAPDTEAFF.

The chain has TRBV5-6 and TRBJ2-7, with D perhaps given as TRBD1 or TRBD2 (5 bases each). Trimming took 2 bases from V and 5 from J, leaving 14 bases between them. The V gene's germline CDR1 is SGHDT and CDR2 YYEEEE. The CDR3 contains 14 residues. The CDR3 DNA reads as TGTGCCAGCAGCTTAGACGGGACCGGGGACGAGCAGTACTTC. This gives the protein CASSLDGTGDEQYF.

The V call is TRBV7-9, the J call TRBJ2-1, with 7 bases fitting TRBD2. The CDR3 is 16 amino acids. Trimming took 5 bases from V and 5 from J; bases not matched to a gene: 12. The germline V gene encodes CDR1 SEHNR and CDR2 FQNEAQ (reference sequence). Here the CDR3 reads CASSPIKTSDDNEQFF. The CDR3, as DNA: TGTGCCAGCAGCCCTATCAAAACTAGCGATGACAATGAGCAGTTCTTC. Complete variable domain (other parts from reference TRBV7-9 and TRBJ2-1): DTGVSQNPRHKITKRGQNVTFRCDPISEHNRLYWYRQTLGQGPEFLTYFQNEAQLEKSRLLSDRFSAERPKGSFSTLEIQRTEQGDSAMYLCASSPIKTSDDNEQFFGPGTRLTVL.